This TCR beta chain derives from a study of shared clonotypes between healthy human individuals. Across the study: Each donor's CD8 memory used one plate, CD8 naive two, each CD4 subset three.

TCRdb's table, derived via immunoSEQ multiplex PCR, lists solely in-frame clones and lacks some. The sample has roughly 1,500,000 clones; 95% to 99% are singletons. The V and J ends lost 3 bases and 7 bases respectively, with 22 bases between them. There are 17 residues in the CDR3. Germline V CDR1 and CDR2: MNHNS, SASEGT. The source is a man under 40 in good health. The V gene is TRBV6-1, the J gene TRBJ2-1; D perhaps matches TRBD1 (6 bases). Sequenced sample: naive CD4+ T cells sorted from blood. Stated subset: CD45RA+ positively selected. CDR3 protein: CASSDGNRAGFGNEQFF. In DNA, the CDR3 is TGTGCCAGCAGTGATGGGAACAGGGCTGGATTTGGTAATGAGCAGTTCTTC.